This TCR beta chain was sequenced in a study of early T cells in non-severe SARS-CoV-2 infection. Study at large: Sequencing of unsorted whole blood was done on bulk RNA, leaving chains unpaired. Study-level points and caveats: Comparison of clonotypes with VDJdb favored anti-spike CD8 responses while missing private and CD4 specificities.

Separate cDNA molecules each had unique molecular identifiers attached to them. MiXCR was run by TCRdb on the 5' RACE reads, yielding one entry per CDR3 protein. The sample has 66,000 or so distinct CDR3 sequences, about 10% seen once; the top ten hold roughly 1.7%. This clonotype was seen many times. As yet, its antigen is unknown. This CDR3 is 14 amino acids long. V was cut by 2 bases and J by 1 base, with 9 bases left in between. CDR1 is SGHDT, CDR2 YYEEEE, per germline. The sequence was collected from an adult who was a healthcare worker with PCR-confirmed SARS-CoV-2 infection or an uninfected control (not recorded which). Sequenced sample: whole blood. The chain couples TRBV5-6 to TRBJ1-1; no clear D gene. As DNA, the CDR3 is TGTGCCAGCAGCTTCCCGATAACGAACACTGAAGCTTTCTTT. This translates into CASSFPITNTEAFF.